This TCR beta chain is from a study of immune cell composition in non-small cell lung cancer. This CDR3 has 16 residues. The germline CDR1 and CDR2 sequences are SEHNR and FQNEAQ (reference sequence). V was cut by 5 bases and J by 2 bases, with 15 bases left in between. Some clones are missing from TCRdb's copy, which holds only in-frame ones; the method was immunoSEQ multiplex PCR. The sample gives more than 7,500 clones, about two thirds of which show up once; roughly 8.3% is in the top ten. This receptor was obtained from a human donor with non-small cell lung cancer. Input material: lung tumor tissue. V usage is TRBV7-9 and J usage is TRBJ1-4; no clear D gene. CDR3 coding DNA: TGTGCCAGCAGCCCCCGTGAGGCTGGGACTAATGAAAAACTGTTTTTT. It translates to CASSPREAGTNEKLFF.